The sequence of this T cell receptor beta chain was determined in a study of CD4+ T cells in melanoma. CDR3 length equals 15 residues. V lost 2 bases and J lost 8, with 15 bases in between. The V gene's germline CDR1 is LNHNV and CDR2 YYDKDF (reference sequence). Assay: immunoSEQ multiplex PCR; the TCRdb copy retains only in-frame clones and omits some. The sample lists 8,000 to 10,000 clones; about 71% were seen once. Sequenced: cells from a culture (not recorded whether cultured in vitro). This sequence was found in a human donor with melanoma. The chain links TRBV15 to TRBJ1-4; D remains ambiguous. CDR3 region: CATSRQTHSSEKLFF. Written as DNA, the CDR3 is TGTGCCACCAGCAGACAAACCCATTCAAGCGAAAAACTGTTTTTT.